This TCR beta chain was identified in a study of cytomegalovirus exposure and HLA in healthy donors. The PCR ran on 60 Vbeta and 13 Jbeta primers. Data came from immunoSEQ multiplex PCR; TCRdb stores just in-frame clones and leaves some out. Here the sample spans about 150,000 clones, about 74% being singletons. V trimming: 5 bases; J trimming: 8 bases; junction bases outside the gene matches: 7. This CDR3 is built from 13 residues. Germline assignment: CDR1 SEHNR and CDR2 FQNEAQ (reference sequence). Sequencing was carried out using PBMCs. This TCR derives from a woman aged 40 to 50 in good health and CMV-seronegative. The V gene is TRBV7-9, the J gene TRBJ1-2, with 8 bases aligning to TRBD1. The CDR3 DNA follows: TGTGCCAGCAGCGGGACAGGAGTCCTCGGCTACACCTTC. This codes for CASSGTGVLGYTF.